The 27 T cell receptor beta chains given below trace back to one sample, sequenced in a study of blood T cell repertoires in COVID-19. Using immunoSEQ multiplex PCR, the repertoire was profiled, and TCRdb retains in-frame clones only, with some absent. Found here are some 78,000 clones, around 90% of them singletons; the top ten hold around 4.7%. Sequenced sample: peripheral blood. These TCRs come from a woman of 80 years or more with active or convalescent COVID-19.

Notes on this clone: The same CDR3 also results from other DNA sequences found in this sample. This rearrangement joins TRBV6-5 to TRBJ1-2, with TRBD1 as a possible D gene (6 bases). Per the germline V gene, CDR1 is MNHEY and CDR2 is SVGAGI. Trimming pared 5 bases from V and 7 bases from J, leaving 11 bases between. CDR3 size: 12 residues. CDR3 sequence (DNA): TGTGCCAGCAGTCAACAGGGTGGTGGCTACACCTTC. Protein product: CASSQQGGGYTF.

The chain joins TRBV6-5 to TRBJ1-6; no reliable D call. V was pared by 2 bases and J by 6 bases, with 8 bases between. Germline V gene sequence: CDR1 MNHEY, CDR2 SVGAGI. The CDR3 consists of 14 residues. The CDR3 here is CASSYREGNSPLHF. As DNA, the CDR3 is TGTGCCAGCAGTTACAGGGAGGGTAATTCACCCCTCCACTTT.

The chain links TRBV6-2 or TRBV6-3 to TRBJ2-3; weak D call: TRBD2 (5 bases). V was trimmed by 2 bases and J by 3 bases, leaving 18 bases between them. The V gene's germline CDR1 is MNHEY and CDR2 SVGEGT. The CDR3 contains 17 residues. The CDR3 protein is CASSYPVGGFKTDTQYF. The CDR3 DNA follows: TGTGCCAGCAGTTACCCTGTAGGAGGCTTTAAGACAGATACGCAGTATTTT.

V and J are TRBV18 and TRBJ1-5, with D possibly matching TRBD1 (6 bases). The V gene lost 1 base and the J gene lost 1 base, with 11 bases spanning the gap. Germline V gene lookup returns CDR1 KGHSH and CDR2 LQKENI. The CDR3 extends over 16 amino acids. As DNA, the CDR3 is TGTGCCAGCTCACCACGTCTGGACAGCAGCAATCAGCCCCAGCATTTT. Its protein product is CASSPRLDSSNQPQHF.

The chain combines TRBV7-7 with TRBJ2-1, with D possibly being TRBD2 (6 bases). V was trimmed by 3 bases and J by 2 bases, leaving 8 bases between them. This CDR3 is 14 amino acids long. The V gene's germline CDR1 is SSHAT and CDR2 FNYEAQ (reference sequence). The CDR3, as DNA: TGTGCCAGCAGCTTGGGGACTGCCTACAATGAGCAGTTCTTC. This sequence encodes CASSLGTAYNEQFF.

This rearrangement joins TRBV7-9 to TRBJ2-1, with 13 bases fitting TRBD2. The CDR3 extends over 17 amino acids. V gave up 4 bases and J gave up 5 bases; unmatched junction bases: 8. Per the germline V gene, CDR1 is SEHNR and CDR2 is FQNEAQ (reference sequence). CDR3 in amino acids: CASSSGTSGNPDNEQFF. Written as DNA, the CDR3 is TGTGCCAGCAGCTCAGGGACTAGCGGGAACCCGGACAATGAGCAGTTCTTC.

J is TRBJ2-1 and V is TRBV11-2; 7 nucleotides match TRBD2. Germline values: CDR1 SGHAT, CDR2 FQNNGV. CDR3 length equals 16 residues. After removal of 5 bases from V and 8 bases from J, the junction contained 15 bases not matched to a gene. This chain's CDR3 is CASSLRISGESYEQFF. The CDR3 DNA is TGTGCCAGCAGCCTGAGAATCAGCGGGGAGAGCTATGAGCAGTTCTTC.

This clone was seen a few times. The gene calls are TRBV28 and TRBJ2-5; no firm D call. This CDR3 contains 15 residues. From germline, CDR1 is MDHEN and CDR2 SYDVKM. Trimming cost V 5 bases and J 0 bases, with 13 bases left between them. Here the CDR3 DNA reads TGTGCCAGCAGTGGAATGACTTCGCACCAAGAGACCCAGTACTTC. It specifies CASSGMTSHQETQYF.

The J gene is TRBJ2-7, the V gene TRBV7-2; 9 bases align to TRBD1. Trimming removed 5 bases from V and 7 bases from J; junction bases left unmatched: 12. Per the germline V gene, CDR1 is SGHTA and CDR2 is FQGNSA. This CDR3 has 15 amino acids. As DNA, the CDR3 is TGTGCCAGCAGCGAATTGGACAGGGGCTTGGGGGAGCAGTACTTC. It is translated as CASSELDRGLGEQYF.

V usage is TRBV28 and J usage is TRBJ2-1; 9 bases map to TRBD2. Per germline, CDR1 MDHEN and CDR2 SYDVKM. CDR3 size: 17 residues. V lost 8 bases and J lost 1; bases outside the gene matches: 12. The CDR3 coding sequence is TGTGCCAGCGCCCCTTTAGCGGGAGCGGGGTCCTACAATGAGCAGTTCTTC. Encoded protein: CASAPLAGAGSYNEQFF.

This clone is a singleton in its sample. The rearrangement joins TRBV2 to TRBJ1-5; 7 bases fit TRBD1. Losses at the gene ends were 7 bases for V and 3 bases for J; bases not matched to a gene: 6. Germline V gene lookup returns CDR1 SNHLY and CDR2 FYNNEI. This CDR3 comprises 14 residues. The CDR3 here is CASKNRGHNQPQHF. The CDR3 nucleotides are TGTGCCAGCAAGAACAGGGGTCACAATCAGCCCCAGCATTTT.

The chain carries TRBV18 and TRBJ2-5; 10 bases fit TRBD2. This CDR3 has 16 amino acids. CDR1 is KGHSH, CDR2 LQKENI, per germline. Losses at the gene ends were 3 bases for V and 4 bases for J; bases not matched to a gene: 8. The DNA for the CDR3 is TGTGCCAGCTCACCGAGGGCTAGCGGGAGTGGAGAGACCCAGTACTTC. It is translated as CASSPRASGSGETQYF.

The rearrangement links TRBV7-9 to TRBJ2-5; 7 bases map to TRBD1. V shed 5 bases and J 0 bases; nucleotides not matched to a gene: 18. Germline V lookup: CDR1 SEHNR, CDR2 FQNEAQ (reference sequence). The CDR3 runs to 19 residues. The CDR3 coding sequence is TGTGCCAGCAGCGTCGGGACAGAGACCTATAGACTGCACCAAGAGACCCAGTACTTC. Protein product: CASSVGTETYRLHQETQYF.

This chain joins TRBV30 and TRBJ2-7; the match to TRBD1 covers 11 bases. The V and J ends lost 2 bases and 0 bases, in that order; junction bases with no gene match: 12. This CDR3 has 18 amino acids. Germline values: CDR1 GTSNPN, CDR2 SVGIG (reference sequence). The DNA for the CDR3 is TGTGCCTGGAGTACGGGACAGGGGGTTAGCCTAGTCTCCTACGAGCAGTACTTC. Protein sequence: CAWSTGQGVSLVSYEQYF.

The rearrangement uses TRBV20-1 and TRBJ2-5, with D unresolved. CDR1 and CDR2 from the germline V gene are DFQATT and SNEGSKA (reference sequence). The length of the CDR3 is 10 residues. V shed 6 bases and J shed 5 bases, with 7 bases lying between them. CDR3 nucleotide sequence: TGCAGTGCCGCGGAGGAGACCCAGTACTTC. The encoded protein is CSAAEETQYF.

This clone was seen a single time. The chain's CDR3 is CASSVGGGSYNEQFF. CDR3 DNA sequence: TGTGCCAGCAGCGTAGGCGGGGGGTCGTACAATGAGCAGTTCTTC. This chain joins TRBV9 and TRBJ2-1; TRBD2 matches at 8 bases. V lost 0 bases and J lost 4; bases outside the gene matches: 3. CDR1 and CDR2 (germline): SGDLS, YYNGEE. The CDR3 extends over 15 amino acids.

This rearrangement joins TRBV18 to TRBJ2-1; TRBD1 agrees at 8 bases. CDR3 length: 16 amino acids. Germline V gives CDR1 KGHSH, CDR2 LQKENI. Trimming at V came to 3 bases and at J to 5 bases, leaving 9 bases not matched to a gene. CDR3 nucleotides: TGTGCCAGCTCACCCCTCGGACAGGGTGGACACAATGAGCAGTTCTTC. It specifies CASSPLGQGGHNEQFF.

The chain uses TRBV6-6 and TRBJ1-3, with D maybe TRBD1 (5 bases). V was shortened by 6 bases and J by 4 bases, with 13 bases between the two germline ends. The CDR3 totals 14 residues. From germline, CDR1 is MNHNY and CDR2 SVGAGI (reference sequence). The DNA of the CDR3 is TGTGCCAGCAGCACGGGGGGAACAGGAAACACCATATATTTT. Encoded protein: CASSTGGTGNTIYF.

The CDR3 DNA reads as TGTGCCTGGAATGGACAGGGGGGTACTGAAGCTTTCTTT. Its translation is CAWNGQGGTEAFF. The chain has TRBV30 and TRBJ1-1; 10 bases fit TRBD1. The V gene end was trimmed by 4 bases and the J gene end by 5 bases; junction bases not matched to a gene: 4. The CDR3 has 13 residues. Germline V lookup: CDR1 GTSNPN, CDR2 SVGIG (reference sequence).

This sequence joins TRBV3-1 (or the pseudogene TRBV3-2) and TRBJ2-3; 9 bases map to TRBD1. The CDR3 loop spans 19 amino acids. V was clipped by 7 bases and J by 6 bases; unmatched bases: 23. Germline V gene data show CDR1 as LGHDT and CDR2 as YNNKEL (reference sequence). The CDR3 DNA reads as TGTGCCAGCACTTACAGGGACAGGGTATGTGGGCGACCGCTTGATACGCAGTATTTT. Amino acids: CASTYRDRVCGRPLDTQYF.

DNA of the CDR3: TGTGCCAGCAGTACCTTCCGAACCGACAGGGCTTATTCACCCCTCCACTTT. Protein product: CASSTFRTDRAYSPLHF. The rearrangement joins TRBV27 to TRBJ1-6, with TRBD1 matching 7 bases. Trimming took 5 bases from V and 8 from J; bases not matched to a gene: 15. The germline V gene encodes CDR1 MNHEY and CDR2 SMNVEV (reference sequence). This CDR3 comprises 17 residues.

The chain employs TRBV7-2 and TRBJ1-1; 7 bases match TRBD1. The V gene end was trimmed by 5 bases and the J gene end by 3 bases; junction bases not matched to a gene: 6. Germline V gene sequence: CDR1 SGHTA, CDR2 FQGNSA. The CDR3 extends over 14 amino acids. CDR3 protein: CASSQQTGDTEAFF. DNA for the CDR3: TGTGCCAGCAGCCAACAAACAGGGGACACTGAAGCTTTCTTT.

The chain has TRBV25-1 and TRBJ2-3, with TRBD1 identical over 7 bases. Germline V gives CDR1 MGHDK, CDR2 SYGVNS. The V segment lost 6 bases and the J segment 2 bases; nucleotides outside the gene matches: 11. The CDR3 covers 16 residues. CDR3 bases: TGTGCCAGCAGCTTCACCTGGGACAGAGACACAGATACGCAGTATTTT. Protein sequence: CASSFTWDRDTDTQYF.

This clone was seen just once. The gene calls are TRBV28 and TRBJ1-4; the D gene is possibly TRBD1 (5 bases). The CDR3 covers 14 residues. With 3 bases removed from V and 3 bases from J, the gap between germline ends came to 8 bases. CDR1 is MDHEN and CDR2 is SYDVKM in the germline V gene. CDR3 DNA sequence: TGTGCCAGCAGTTTGGGGCAGTCTAATGAAAAACTGTTTTTT. Residues: CASSLGQSNEKLFF.

The chain joins TRBV27 to TRBJ1-6; 9 bases are shared with TRBD1. Germline CDR1 and CDR2: MNHEY and SMNVEV (reference sequence). This CDR3 has 15 residues. Germline trimming cut 5 bases from V and 8 bases from J; bases unmatched to any gene: 7. CDR3 sequence: CASSVGQGSDSPLHF. Written as DNA, the CDR3 is TGTGCCAGCAGTGTTGGACAGGGGTCGGATTCACCCCTCCACTTT.

The genes are TRBV14 and TRBJ1-3; tentative D call: TRBD1 (5 bases). There are 18 residues in the CDR3. Between the trimmed V and J ends, which lost 0 bases and 0 bases, there was a span of 15 bases. The germline V gene encodes CDR1 SGHDN and CDR2 FVKESK. The CDR3 nucleotides read TGTGCCAGCAGCCAAGAAGGCCCTGCAGGGCTCTCTGGAAACACCATATATTTT. Protein sequence: CASSQEGPAGLSGNTIYF.

CDR3 loop: CASSLGRDSSYEQYF. The CDR3 DNA sequence: TGTGCCAGCAGCTTAGGGCGGGACTCGTCCTACGAGCAGTACTTC. This chain uses TRBV7-7 with TRBJ2-7; TRBD2 might be the D (6 bases). From germline, CDR1 is SSHAT and CDR2 FNYEAQ (reference sequence). The CDR3 has 15 amino acids. V was shortened by 1 base and J by 1 base, with 11 bases between the two germline ends. Using reference TRBV7-7 and TRBJ2-7 for the parts outside the CDR3, the full variable domain is GAGVSQSPRYKVTKRGQDVTLRCDPISSHATLYWYQQALGQGPEFLTYFNYEAQPDKSGLPSDRFSAERPEGSISTLTIQRTEQRDSAMYRCASSLGRDSSYEQYFGPGTRLTVT.